This T cell receptor beta chain was identified in a study of T cell responses to AZD1222 COVID-19 vaccine (dated by TCRdb to about 2021). As for the study more broadly: AZD1222 recipients with second doses at about 4 weeks or about 12 weeks were pooled, because spike-specific TCR depth and breadth did not differ between schedules. TCR sequencing was performed for 233 trial participants, of whom about 200 were given two doses of AZD1222 and approximately 25 were given two doses of MenACWY control vaccine. Trial participants were enrolled by age into 18-55, 56-69 and 70-plus year subgroups, with roughly 160, 29 and 62 TCR-sequenced participants respectively. Beyond this particular receptor, the publication reports: A significant rise in spike-specific TCR breadth and depth was observed after two AZD1222 doses relative to day 0 and relative to MenACWY recipients. The vaccine-associated CD4 TCRs covered the entire spike protein, and the dominant responses fell in regions 160-218 and 743-854. Conclusions about previously exposed vaccinees were limited because only five to seven AZD1222 recipients were SARS-CoV-2 seropositive at baseline. Epitopes outside the regions mutated in the B.1.351 and B.1.1.7 variants were reportedly recognized by nearly half of the unique spike-specific TCRs. Participants were mostly white British, with more females than males. The authors suggested clonal diversity may have been underestimated. In the small 56-69-year group, the increase in depth fell short of significance, most likely because of low power. Because no samples from the day 14 peak response were available, repertoires could be characterized only after the peak T cell response.

The time point label, read with the paper, signifies: baseline before first vaccination. The vaccinee samples were drawn from two UK trials, COV001 and COV002, one of which was a single-blind randomized controlled phase 2/3 trial testing AZD1222 (ChAdOx1 nCoV-19) in healthy adults. Trial participant PBMC samples were collected at day 0 and day 28 after the second dose for TCRbeta chain sequencing. The CDR3 regions of human TCRbeta chains were analyzed by immunosequencing. Turning to the authors' computational methods: TCRs in the repertoires were matched against a reference library of SARS-CoV-2-specific TCRs that had been generated with the MIRA antigen-specificity platform. Breadth meant the fraction of unique TCRs that were SARS-CoV-2-associated, whereas depth meant the fraction of total T cells that were SARS-CoV-2-associated. Using the MIRA data, each spike-specific TCR was mapped to the spike region that the TCR reacts to and placed in a CD4 or CD8 class. Log10-transformed breadth and depth values were compared by one-way ANOVA with Sidak's multiple comparisons tests. Entries here come from immuneACCESS through TCRdb and include only in-frame sequences with V and J called. Some clones fail to appear in such tables; in the studies checked, an unresolved V gene covers under half of the shortfall, and the cause of the remainder is unknown. V, J and clone size derive from that table, while D and trimming were established from the DNA sequence. This sample lists 150,000 or so clones; over 90% were detected once. The leading ten clones occupy 5.1% of the sample.

V drops 3 bases and J drops 1 base, leaving 8 bases in between. As encoded in the germline V gene, CDR1 is SGHAT while CDR2 is FQNNGV. Taken from cysteine to phenylalanine, the CDR3 has 14 residues. Just CDR3 DNA is preserved here, 42 bases in frame from base 1. As regards this clone: Its antigen specificity is not known. It has no much larger one-base neighbor in the sample; base qualities were not kept.

The sequencing used peripheral blood, collected on day 0 of AZD1222 vaccination. This TCR was sampled from an adult in good health. The rearrangement joined TRBV11-2 to TRBJ2-3; a confident D gene designation cannot be given. CDR3 reads: CASSFNSRTDTQYF. Read as DNA, the sequence is TGTGCCAGCAGCTTTAATTCGCGCACAGATACGCAGTATTTT.